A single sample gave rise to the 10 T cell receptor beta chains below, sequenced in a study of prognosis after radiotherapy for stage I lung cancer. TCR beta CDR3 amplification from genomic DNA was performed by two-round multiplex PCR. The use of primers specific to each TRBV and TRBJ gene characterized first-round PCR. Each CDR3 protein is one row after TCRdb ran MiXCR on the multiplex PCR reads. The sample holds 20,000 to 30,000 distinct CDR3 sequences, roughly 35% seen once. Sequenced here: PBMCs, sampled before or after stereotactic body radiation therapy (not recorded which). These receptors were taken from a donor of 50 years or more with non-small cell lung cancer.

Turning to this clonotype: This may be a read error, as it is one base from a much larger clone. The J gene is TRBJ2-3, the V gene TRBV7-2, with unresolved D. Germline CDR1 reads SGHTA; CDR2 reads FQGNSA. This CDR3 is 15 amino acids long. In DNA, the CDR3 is TGTGCCAGCAGCCAATTGGGCCCTTCCACAGATATGCAGTATTTT. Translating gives CASSQLGPSTDMQYF.

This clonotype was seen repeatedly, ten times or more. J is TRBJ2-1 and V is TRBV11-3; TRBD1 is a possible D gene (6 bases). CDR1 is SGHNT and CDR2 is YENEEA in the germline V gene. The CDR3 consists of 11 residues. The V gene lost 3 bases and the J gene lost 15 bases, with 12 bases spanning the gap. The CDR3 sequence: CASSFGGLWFF. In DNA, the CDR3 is TGTGCCAGCAGCTTTGGGGGCTTGTGGTTCTTC.

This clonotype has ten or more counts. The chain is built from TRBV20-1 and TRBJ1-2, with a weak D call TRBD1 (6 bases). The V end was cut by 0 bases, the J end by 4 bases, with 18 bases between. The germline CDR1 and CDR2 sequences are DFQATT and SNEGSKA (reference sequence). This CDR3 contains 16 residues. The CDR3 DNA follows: TGCAGTGCTAGAGATGTGAGTGGGGGGCTGAGCTATGGCTACACCTTC. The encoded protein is CSARDVSGGLSYGYTF.

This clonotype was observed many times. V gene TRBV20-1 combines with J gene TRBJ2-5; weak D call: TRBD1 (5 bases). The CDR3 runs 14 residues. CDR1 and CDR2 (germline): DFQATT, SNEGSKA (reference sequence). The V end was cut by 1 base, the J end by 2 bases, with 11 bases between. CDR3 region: CSARASTVQETQYF. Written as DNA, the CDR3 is TGCAGTGCTAGAGCTTCGACAGTTCAAGAGACCCAGTACTTC.

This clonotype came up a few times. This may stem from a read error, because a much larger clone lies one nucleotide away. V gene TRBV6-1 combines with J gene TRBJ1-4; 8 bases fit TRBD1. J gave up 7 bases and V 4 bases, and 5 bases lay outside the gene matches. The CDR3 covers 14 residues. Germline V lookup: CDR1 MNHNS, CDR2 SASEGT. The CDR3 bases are TGTGCCAGCAGTGCCAGGGGGCGAGGTGAAAAACTGTTTTTT. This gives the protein CASSARGRGEKLFF.

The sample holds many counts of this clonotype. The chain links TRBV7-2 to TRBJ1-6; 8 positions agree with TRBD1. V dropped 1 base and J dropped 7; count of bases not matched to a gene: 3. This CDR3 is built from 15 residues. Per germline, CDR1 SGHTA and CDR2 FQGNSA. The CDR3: CASSLGPGGNSPLHF. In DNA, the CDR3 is TGTGCCAGCAGCTTAGGGCCAGGGGGCAATTCACCCCTCCACTTT.

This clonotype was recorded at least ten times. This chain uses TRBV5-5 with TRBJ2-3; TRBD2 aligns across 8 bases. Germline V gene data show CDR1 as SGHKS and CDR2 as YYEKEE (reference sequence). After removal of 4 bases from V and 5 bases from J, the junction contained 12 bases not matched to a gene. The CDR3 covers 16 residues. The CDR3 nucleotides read TGTGCCAGCAGCCCCCGGACGGGAGGGGCAGGAGATACGCAGTATTTT. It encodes CASSPRTGGAGDTQYF.

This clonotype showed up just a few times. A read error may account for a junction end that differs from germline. CDR3 bases: TGCGCCAGCAGCTTGGGACAGGGTGAAAAACTGTCTTTT. This encodes CASSLGQGEKLSF. The chain is built from TRBV5-1 and TRBJ1-4, with 7 bases lining up with TRBD1. Germline CDR1 is SGHRS and CDR2 is YFSETQ. This CDR3 contains 13 residues.

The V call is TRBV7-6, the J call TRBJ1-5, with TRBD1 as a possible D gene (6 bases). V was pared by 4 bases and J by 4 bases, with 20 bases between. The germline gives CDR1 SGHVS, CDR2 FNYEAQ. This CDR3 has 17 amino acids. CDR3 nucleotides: TGTGCCAGCAGCTCTCCTGACCACCGGGACATGAATCAGCCCCAGCATTTT. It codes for CASSSPDHRDMNQPQHF.

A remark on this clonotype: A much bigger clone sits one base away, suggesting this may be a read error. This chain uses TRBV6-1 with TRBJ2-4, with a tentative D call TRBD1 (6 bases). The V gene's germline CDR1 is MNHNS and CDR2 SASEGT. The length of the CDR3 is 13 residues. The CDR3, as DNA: TGTGCCAGCTCCCGGAAGCCCGGGGACATTCAGCACTTC. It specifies CASSRKPGDIQHF.